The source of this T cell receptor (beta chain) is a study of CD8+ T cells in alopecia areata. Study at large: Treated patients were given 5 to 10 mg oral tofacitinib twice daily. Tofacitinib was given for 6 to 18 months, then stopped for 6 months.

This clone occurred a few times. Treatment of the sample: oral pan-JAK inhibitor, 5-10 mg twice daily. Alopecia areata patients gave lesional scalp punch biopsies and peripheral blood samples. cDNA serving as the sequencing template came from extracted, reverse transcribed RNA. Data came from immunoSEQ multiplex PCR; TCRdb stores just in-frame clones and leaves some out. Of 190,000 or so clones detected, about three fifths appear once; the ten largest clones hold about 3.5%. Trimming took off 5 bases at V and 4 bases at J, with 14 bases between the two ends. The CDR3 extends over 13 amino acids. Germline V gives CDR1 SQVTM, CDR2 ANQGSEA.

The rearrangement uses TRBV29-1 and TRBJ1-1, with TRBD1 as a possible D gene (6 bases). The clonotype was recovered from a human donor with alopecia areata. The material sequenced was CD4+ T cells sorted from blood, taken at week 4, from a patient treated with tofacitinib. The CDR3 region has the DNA TGCAGCGTTAGTCCAGGGGTGGGCACTGAAGCTTTCTTT. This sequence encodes CSVSPGVGTEAFF.